The entry that follows covers one T cell receptor beta chain sequence. TCRdb keeps only in-frame clones here, not all; method: immunoSEQ multiplex PCR. The table includes about 480,000 clones, roughly 90% detected once. This sample stems from a study of blood T cell repertoires in COVID-19. The wider study: Sources were T cells, B-cell-depleted T cells, or PBMCs; the material itself was cDNA or gDNA.

All enrollees were about 18 to 90 years old and from approximately 24 US areas. Researchers sorted participants into cohorts using their self-reported clinical history. Two negative PCRs, clearance, or symptom resolution characterized the recovered Cohort 3 donors. The CDR3 sequence is 15 residues long. Germline V gene lookup returns CDR1 SGHVS and CDR2 FNYEAQ. Trimming pared 1 base from V and 4 bases from J, leaving 13 bases between. Sequenced sample: PBMCs or T cells enriched from blood (not recorded which). The clonotype was recovered from a woman aged 35 to 49 who had recovered from COVID-19. The J gene is TRBJ1-1, the V gene TRBV7-6, with D possibly TRBD1 on 6 matching bases. CDR3 in DNA: TGTGCCAGCAGCTTAGGGGGGGGCCGGGGCACTGAAGCTTTCTTT. Translated, it gives CASSLGGGRGTEAFF.